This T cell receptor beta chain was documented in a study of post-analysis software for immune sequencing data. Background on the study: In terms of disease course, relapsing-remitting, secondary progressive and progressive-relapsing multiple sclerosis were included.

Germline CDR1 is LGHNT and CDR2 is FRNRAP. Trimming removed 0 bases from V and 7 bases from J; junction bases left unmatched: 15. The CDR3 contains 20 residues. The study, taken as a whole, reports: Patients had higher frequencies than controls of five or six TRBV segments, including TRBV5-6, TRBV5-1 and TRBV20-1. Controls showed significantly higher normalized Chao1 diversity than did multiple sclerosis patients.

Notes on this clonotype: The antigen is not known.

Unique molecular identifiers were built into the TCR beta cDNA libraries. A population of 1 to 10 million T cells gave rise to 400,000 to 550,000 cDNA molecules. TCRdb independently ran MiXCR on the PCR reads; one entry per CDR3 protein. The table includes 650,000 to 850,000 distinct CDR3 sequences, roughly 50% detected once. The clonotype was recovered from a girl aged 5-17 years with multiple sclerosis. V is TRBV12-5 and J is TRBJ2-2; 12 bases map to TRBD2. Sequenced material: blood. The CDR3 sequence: CASGLVSLAGGTSQDGELFF. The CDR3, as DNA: TGTGCTAGTGGTTTGGTTTCACTAGCGGGAGGAACGAGTCAGGACGGGGAGCTGTTTTTT.